This record concerns one T cell receptor beta chain sequence. V lost 6 bases and J lost 6; bases outside the gene matches: 7. This CDR3 is 15 amino acids long. Germline V gives CDR1 MNHEY, CDR2 SVGAGI. The library gave individual cDNA molecules unique molecular identifiers. In the authors' methods: Counting gave a median of roughly 97,000 TCRs per sample, with values ranging from 23,224 to 690,600. One entry per CDR3 protein, called by TCRdb with MiXCR from the RACE reads. The V and J calls here are based on TCRdb, not the publication. The sample has hundreds of thousands of distinct CDR3 sequences, just under 6.5% seen once; the top ten hold around 6%. These data come from a study of human T cells and chemical hapten exposure. About the study: Enrolled patients were predominantly female and had alopecia areata, totalis or universalis.

The time point was: patch test 2, 6 weeks after DPC sensitization. Treatment in this sample: therapeutic diphenylcyclopropenone sensitization with weekly scalp DPC. Blood collection took place prior to placing each patch test. The specimen comprised whole blood, sampled in connection with sensitization to the hapten diphenylcyclopropenone (DPC). This clonotype was obtained from a woman aged 18-29 years with alopecia areata. Some clones in this sample may be carry-over from other donors' samples. This rearrangement joins TRBV6-5 to TRBJ1-6; TRBD1 matches at 8 bases. The CDR3 is CASSRQGNGNSPLHF. The CDR3 coding sequence is TGTGCCAGCAGCCGACAGGGGAACGGTAATTCACCCCTCCACTTT.